The clone carrying this T cell receptor (beta chain) occurred a few times. TCRdb analysed the 5' RACE reads with MiXCR anew, one entry per CDR3 protein. The repertoire holds more than 350,000 distinct CDR3 sequences, with 9% to 10% as singletons. V lost 1 base to trimming and J lost 2 bases, with 13 bases between them. The CDR3 is 16 residues long. The germline V gene encodes CDR1 SGHRS and CDR2 YFSETQ. The data were taken from a study of identical twins. The chain is built from TRBV5-1 and TRBJ1-5; D might be TRBD1 (6 bases). This clonotype was sampled from a woman in her forties or fifties in good health. Sequenced input: naive T cells sorted from blood. As DNA, the CDR3 is TGCGCCAGCAGCTTGAGAGGGGGAGAGGGCAATCAGCCCCAGCATTTT. Protein product: CASSLRGGEGNQPQHF.